This T cell receptor (beta chain) was captured by sequencing in a study of blood T cell repertoires in COVID-19. V lost 4 bases, J lost 6 bases, and 18 bases lay in between. From germline, CDR1 is MNHEY and CDR2 SMNVEV (reference sequence). This CDR3 region has 15 residues. Original methodology: Amplification from reference gene primers served as the basis for estimated nucleated cell counts. The assay was immunoSEQ multiplex PCR, and TCRdb's table has in-frame clones only and misses some. D and trimming were read from the DNA, whereas the V and J calls and clone size are those reported in that table. The table includes around 310,000 clones, nearly 90% detected once.

V gene TRBV27 combines with J gene TRBJ1-2, with D possibly matching TRBD1 (5 bases). This receptor was obtained from a woman in her 40s with COVID-19, enrolled during active disease. Material: peripheral blood. CDR3: CASSSIGGAHDGYTF. CDR3 bases: TGTGCCAGCAGTTCGATAGGTGGGGCGCATGATGGCTACACCTTC.